The 14 T cell receptor beta chains below come from one sample, sequenced in a study of blood T cell repertoires in COVID-19. Using immunoSEQ multiplex PCR, the repertoire was profiled, and TCRdb retains in-frame clones only, with some absent. The data contain under 75,000 clones, 89% of them seen just once; the ten biggest clones take up 7% to 10%. What was sequenced was peripheral blood. The source of these receptors is a man aged 50-59 years with active COVID-19.

This chain uses TRBV6-5 with TRBJ1-2; 8 bases are shared with TRBD1. V lost 6 bases, J lost 8 bases, and 8 bases stayed unmatched. CDR1 and CDR2 (germline): MNHEY, SVGAGI. The CDR3 runs 13 residues. CDR3 nucleotide sequence: TGTGCCAGCAGGCCGACAGGGGCGGAGGGCTACACCTTC. Its translation: CASRPTGAEGYTF.

The chain has TRBV7-2 and TRBJ2-1; TRBD2 agrees at 10 bases. The CDR3 contains 15 residues. Germline V gene sequence: CDR1 SGHTA, CDR2 FQGNSA. The trim removed 6 bases at V and 10 bases at J, leaving 12 bases unmatched. CDR3 amino acids: CASRRGLAGGVEQFF. CDR3 DNA: TGTGCCAGCAGACGAGGGTTAGCGGGGGGTGTCGAGCAGTTCTTC.

This clone occurred once. The chain couples TRBV6-5 to TRBJ2-3; tentatively, D is TRBD2 (6 bases). V lost 6 bases, J lost 4 bases, and 11 bases lay in between. The germline V gene has CDR1 MNHEY and CDR2 SVGAGI. The length of the CDR3 is 13 residues. The CDR3 here is CASRARGADTQYF. Written as DNA, the CDR3 is TGTGCCAGCAGGGCGCGGGGCGCAGATACGCAGTATTTT.

This sequence joins TRBV18 and TRBJ2-7, with D possibly matching TRBD2 (6 bases). Germline-derived CDR1 and CDR2 are KGHSH and LQKENI. V lost 3 bases and J lost 7, with 13 bases in between. This CDR3 region has 13 residues. In nucleotides, the CDR3 is TGTGCCAGCTCACCGACCGGGACTGGAGAGCAGTACTTC. It translates to CASSPTGTGEQYF.

This chain uses TRBV9 with TRBJ2-5; 7 bases are a match to TRBD1. The V gene's germline CDR1 is SGDLS and CDR2 YYNGEE. CDR3 size: 12 residues. Trimming at V came to 4 bases and at J to 5 bases, leaving 2 bases not matched to a gene. The CDR3 protein is CASSNRGETQYF. CDR3 bases: TGTGCCAGCAGCAACAGGGGCGAGACCCAGTACTTC.

This clone was recorded only once. This chain connects TRBV30 to TRBJ1-1; D is undetermined. CDR1 GTSNPN and CDR2 SVGIG come from the germline V gene (reference sequence). The CDR3 contains 13 residues. The V and J ends lost 0 bases and 4 bases respectively, with 9 bases between them. The CDR3 sequence is CAWSVQVGTEAFF. The CDR3, as DNA: TGTGCCTGGAGTGTGCAGGTGGGCACTGAAGCTTTCTTT.

The CDR3 spells CASSFGQASHGYTF. CDR3 bases: TGTGCCAGCAGCTTCGGACAGGCGTCCCATGGCTACACCTTC. The J gene is TRBJ1-2, the V gene TRBV7-2; 7 positions match TRBD1. Germline trimming cut 3 bases from V and 6 bases from J; bases unmatched to any gene: 7. CDR3 length equals 14 residues. Germline lookup yields CDR1 SGHTA and CDR2 FQGNSA.

The CDR3 DNA is TGCGCCAGCAGCTCCAGAAAAGGGACAGGGCAAGAGACCCAGTACTTC. This translates into CASSSRKGTGQETQYF. The chain is built from TRBV5-1 and TRBJ2-5, with TRBD1 matching 9 bases. The CDR3 consists of 16 residues. Germline V gene sequence: CDR1 SGHRS, CDR2 YFSETQ. V shed 3 bases and J 2 bases; nucleotides not matched to a gene: 8.

V and J are TRBV9 and TRBJ1-3, with D tentatively TRBD1 (5 bases). The CDR3 runs 15 residues. Deletions cut 4 bases from V and 2 bases from J, with 13 bases between. The V gene's germline CDR1 is SGDLS and CDR2 YYNGEE. The CDR3 coding sequence is TGTGCCAGCAGCCCCTTTAAGGGGCCTGGAAACACCATATATTTT. It encodes CASSPFKGPGNTIYF.

This chain connects TRBV2 to TRBJ1-2, with no clear D. From germline, CDR1 is SNHLY and CDR2 FYNNEI. The V gene lost 6 bases and the J gene lost 6 bases, with 20 bases spanning the gap. There are 15 residues in the CDR3. This CDR3 is CASSITRGPGDGYTF. The CDR3 bases are TGTGCCAGCAGCATAACGAGAGGGCCCGGAGATGGCTACACCTTC.

The chain employs TRBV11-2 and TRBJ1-2; TRBD1 aligns across 7 bases. CDR3 size: 16 residues. CDR1 is SGHAT and CDR2 is FQNNGV in the germline V gene. The trim removed 0 bases at V and 7 bases at J, leaving 11 bases unmatched. CDR3 DNA: TGTGCCAGCAGCTTAGATCGGACAGGTTTGAGGTCTGGCTACACCTTC. It translates to CASSLDRTGLRSGYTF.

This clone was counted only a few times. The chain couples TRBV6-6 to TRBJ1-1, with D perhaps TRBD1 (6 bases). V was cut by 1 base and J by 5 bases, with 11 bases left in between. This CDR3 spans 14 amino acids. The V gene's germline CDR1 is MNHNY and CDR2 SVGAGI (reference sequence). The chain's CDR3 is CASSYLAGDTEAFF. In nucleotides, the CDR3 is TGTGCCAGCAGTTACTTGGCAGGGGATACTGAAGCTTTCTTT.

V gene TRBV29-1 combines with J gene TRBJ2-1; 8 bases fit TRBD1. Per the germline V gene, CDR1 is SQVTM and CDR2 is ANQGSEA. V shed 5 bases, J shed 1 base, and the junction held 13 bases outside the gene matches. This CDR3 has 17 residues. CDR3 region: CSVIGTGVVDSYNEQFF. As DNA, the CDR3 is TGCAGCGTTATCGGGACAGGCGTGGTAGATTCCTACAATGAGCAGTTCTTC.

The chain joins TRBV3-1 (or the pseudogene TRBV3-2) to TRBJ1-1, with TRBD1 as a possible D gene (6 bases). The CDR3 is 12 amino acids. Per the germline V gene, CDR1 is LGHDT and CDR2 is YNNKEL (reference sequence). Deletions cut 0 bases from V and 10 bases from J, with 9 bases between. CDR3 sequence (DNA): TGTGCCAGCAGCCAAGAAGGGGGGGCAGCTTTCTTT. It translates to CASSQEGGAAFF.